This TCR beta chain was profiled in a study of blood T cell repertoires in COVID-19. CDR1 and CDR2 (germline): LGHDT, YNNKEL (reference sequence). V was clipped by 4 bases and J by 3 bases; unmatched bases: 2. The CDR3 sequence is 14 residues long. The table came from immunoSEQ multiplex PCR; TCRdb's copy has only in-frame clones and leaves some out. The table shows a few hundred thousand clones, with approximately 89% occurring only once. The J gene is TRBJ1-1, the V gene TRBV3-1 (or the pseudogene TRBV3-2), with 10 nucleotides matching TRBD1. The material sequenced was PBMCs or T cells enriched from blood (not recorded which). This TCR came from a man between 25 and 39 years old who had recovered from COVID-19. The CDR3 bases are TGTGCCAGCAGCCTGGGACAGGGGTACACTGAAGCTTTCTTT. Amino acid sequence: CASSLGQGYTEAFF.